The rows below give T cell receptor beta chains drawn from one sample of a study of graft-versus-host responses after intestinal transplantation. TCRdb keeps only in-frame clones here, not all; method: immunoSEQ multiplex PCR. The repertoire includes some 96,000 clones, about 93% of them detected once, and roughly 15% sits in the top ten. The starting material was PBMCs, obtained around 450 days after intestinal transplant. Receptors originate from a human patient who received an intestinal transplant, so some T cells may come from the graft donor. Both conserved end residues are part of each CDR3. Each record gives: D gene, clone size, J gene, V gene, CDR3 protein, CDR3 DNA. The D gene is left open where the match is weak. Size is stated for part of the rows, as once, few or many counts, or as a class when the clone is expanded.

.,once,TRBJ2-3,TRBV21-1,CASRPGCGKGADTQYF,TGTGCCAGCCGCCCCGGTTGCGGTAAGGGCGCAGATACGCAGTATTTT
.,.,TRBJ1-6,TRBV7-9,CASSLEGSPDSPLHF,TGTGCCAGCAGCTTAGAGGGCAGTCCGGATTCACCCCTCCACTTT
TRBD2,.,TRBJ2-1,TRBV9,CASSVGGGVNEQFF,TGTGCCAGCAGCGTAGGCGGGGGGGTTAATGAGCAGTTCTTC
TRBD1,.,TRBJ1-1,TRBV18,CASSLSETGTEAFF,TGTGCCAGCTCCCTCAGTGAGACAGGGACTGAAGCTTTCTTT
.,.,TRBJ2-1,TRBV6-1,CACETGYEMSNEQFF,TGTGCCTGCGAAACAGGGTACGAAATGAGCAATGAGCAGTTCTTC
.,.,TRBJ2-4,TRBV19,CASSTVSQGRKGIQYF,TGTGCCAGTAGTACTGTGTCACAGGGAAGGAAAGGCATTCAGTACTTC
.,.,TRBJ1-1,TRBV7-7,CASHPSPGKNTEAFF,TGTGCTAGCCACCCAAGTCCGGGGAAAAACACTGAAGCTTTCTTT
TRBD2,.,TRBJ2-3,TRBV5-4,CASSSGLAGSDTQYF,TGTGCCAGCAGCTCCGGACTAGCGGGCTCAGATACGCAGTATTTT
.,.,TRBJ2-6,TRBV19,CASSMRIGSGANVLTF,TGTGCCAGTAGTATGAGAATAGGCTCTGGGGCCAACGTCCTGACTTTC
.,.,TRBJ2-6,TRBV11-3,CASAPGSGANVLTF,TGTGCCAGCGCCCCTGGGTCTGGGGCCAACGTCCTGACTTTC
.,.,TRBJ2-3,TRBV7-9,CASSLTGSADTQYF,TGTGCCAGCAGCTTAACGGGTTCGGCAGATACGCAGTATTTT
TRBD1,.,TRBJ1-2,TRBV2,CASSDRQGGIEGYTF,TGTGCCAGCAGTGACCGACAGGGTGGAATTGAGGGCTACACCTTC
.,.,TRBJ1-1,TRBV6-5,CASSPTLWTEAFF,TGTGCCAGCAGCCCGACCTTATGGACTGAAGCTTTCTTT
.,.,TRBJ1-4,TRBV19,CASRPGPVIHEKLFF,TGTGCCAGTAGGCCTGGCCCGGTAATCCATGAAAAACTGTTTTTT
.,.,TRBJ1-1,TRBV6-6,CASTRGQQEAFF,TGTGCCAGCACCAGAGGACAGCAAGAAGCTTTCTTT
.,once,TRBJ2-7,TRBV7-2,CASSLAARGYEQYF,TGTGCCAGCAGCTTAGCCGCGAGGGGCTACGAGCAGTACTTC
.,.,TRBJ1-1,TRBV28,CASSLQGLGTEAFF,TGTGCCAGCAGTTTGCAGGGGCTGGGGACTGAAGCTTTCTTT
.,.,TRBJ1-5,TRBV5-6,CASSFRGINQPQHF,TGTGCCAGCAGCTTTCGGGGGATCAATCAGCCCCAGCATTTT
TRBD2,.,TRBJ2-7,TRBV6-5,CASRLNSGGGYEQYF,TGTGCCAGCAGGCTCAATAGCGGGGGTGGCTACGAGCAGTACTTC
.,.,TRBJ2-3,TRBV27,CASSFGGSTDTQYF,TGTGCCAGCAGTTTTGGGGGTAGCACAGATACGCAGTATTTT
TRBD1,.,TRBJ1-2,TRBV4-1,CASSQDRDRGQNYGYTF,TGCGCCAGCAGCCAAGATCGAGACAGGGGTCAAAACTATGGCTACACCTTC
TRBD1,.,TRBJ1-6,TRBV15,CATTDRDGNSPLHF,TGTGCCACGACCGACAGGGATGGGAATTCACCCCTCCACTTT
TRBD1,.,TRBJ1-6,TRBV6-5,CASSCSDRVPSPLHF,TGTGCCAGCAGTTGCTCCGACAGGGTGCCTTCACCCCTCCACTTT
.,once,TRBJ1-3,TRBV5-6,CASSPVLGPGGGNTIYF,TGTGCCAGCAGCCCGGTCCTGGGACCCGGGGGAGGAAACACCATATATTTT
.,.,TRBJ2-5,TRBV5-1,CASSPGQGGETQYF,TGCGCCAGCAGCCCCGGACAGGGAGGGGAGACCCAGTACTTC
.,.,TRBJ1-3,TRBV6-5,CACRQDPNIGNTIYF,TGTGCATGTCGTCAGGACCCAAACATCGGAAACACCATATATTTT
.,.,TRBJ2-3,TRBV5-4,CASSAWDLSTDTQYF,TGTGCCAGCAGCGCCTGGGACCTAAGCACAGATACGCAGTATTTT
.,.,TRBJ1-3,TRBV9,CASSEGWSGNTIYF,TGTGCCAGCAGCGAAGGGTGGTCTGGAAACACCATATATTTT
.,.,TRBJ1-1,TRBV29-1,CSVGAGRNTEAFF,TGCAGCGTCGGGGCAGGGAGGAACACTGAAGCTTTCTTT
.,.,TRBJ2-1,TRBV2,CASSKGTSSYNEQFF,TGTGCCAGCAGTAAGGGGACGAGCTCCTACAATGAGCAGTTCTTC
TRBD2,.,TRBJ2-3,TRBV5-4,CASSLLAGGNTDTQYF,TGTGCCAGCAGCTTGTTGGCGGGGGGAAACACAGATACGCAGTATTTT
TRBD1,.,TRBJ2-6,TRBV2,CASSDAGGVVGANVLTF,TGTGCCAGCAGTGACGCAGGGGGCGTTGTTGGGGCCAACGTCCTGACTTTC
.,.,TRBJ1-1,TRBV6-6,CASSYSPGEAFF,TGTGCCAGCAGTTACTCCCCCGGTGAAGCTTTCTTT
.,.,TRBJ2-7,TRBV11-2,CASSFSYEQYF,TGTGCCAGCAGCTTTTCGTACGAGCAGTACTTC
.,.,TRBJ1-3,TRBV19,CASSMTASGNTIYF,TGTGCCAGTAGTATGACAGCCTCTGGAAACACCATATATTTT
TRBD1,.,TRBJ2-7,TRBV9,CASSVGTAYEQYF,TGTGCCAGCAGCGTCGGGACAGCCTACGAGCAGTACTTC
TRBD2,.,TRBJ2-5,TRBV7-2,CASSPLAGGQETQYF,TGTGCCAGCAGCCCTCTAGCGGGGGGACAAGAGACCCAGTACTTC
.,.,TRBJ2-7,TRBV28,CASSPGPAYEQYF,TGTGCCAGCAGTCCCGGGCCTGCCTACGAGCAGTACTTC
TRBD1,.,TRBJ1-1,TRBV19,CASSIVDRRGRAFF,TGTGCCAGTAGTATAGTGGACAGGAGGGGCCGGGCTTTCTTT
.,.,TRBJ2-7,TRBV5-1,CASSLPAYEQYF,TGCGCCAGCAGCTTGCCAGCCTACGAGCAGTACTTC
.,few,TRBJ2-7,TRBV10-1,CASSEGVNEQYF,TGCGCCAGCAGTGAAGGTGTGAACGAGCAGTACTTC